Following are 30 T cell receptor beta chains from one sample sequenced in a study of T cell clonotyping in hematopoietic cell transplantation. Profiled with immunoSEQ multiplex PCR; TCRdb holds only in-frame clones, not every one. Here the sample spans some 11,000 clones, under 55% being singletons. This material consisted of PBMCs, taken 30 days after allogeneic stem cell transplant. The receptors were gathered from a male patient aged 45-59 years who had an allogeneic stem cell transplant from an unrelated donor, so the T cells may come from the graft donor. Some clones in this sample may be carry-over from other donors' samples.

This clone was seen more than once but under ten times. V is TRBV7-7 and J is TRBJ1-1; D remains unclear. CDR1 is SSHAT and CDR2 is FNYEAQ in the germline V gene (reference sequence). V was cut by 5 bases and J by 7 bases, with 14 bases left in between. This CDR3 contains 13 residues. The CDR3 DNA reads TGTGCCAGCAGCCCTACGACCTACAGTGAAGCTTTCTTT. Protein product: CASSPTTYSEAFF.

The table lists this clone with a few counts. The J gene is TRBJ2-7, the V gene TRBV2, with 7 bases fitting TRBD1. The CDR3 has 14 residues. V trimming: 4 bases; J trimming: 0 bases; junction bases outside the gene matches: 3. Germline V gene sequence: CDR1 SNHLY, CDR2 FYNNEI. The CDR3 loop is CASSAGTDSYEQYF. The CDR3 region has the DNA TGTGCCAGCAGTGCCGGGACAGACTCCTACGAGCAGTACTTC.

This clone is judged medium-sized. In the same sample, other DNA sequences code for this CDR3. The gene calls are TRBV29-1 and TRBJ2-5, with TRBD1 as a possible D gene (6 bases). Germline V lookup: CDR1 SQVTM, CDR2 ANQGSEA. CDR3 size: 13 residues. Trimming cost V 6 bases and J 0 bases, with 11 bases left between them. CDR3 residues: CSVGQGYQETQYF. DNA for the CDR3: TGCAGCGTCGGTCAGGGGTACCAAGAGACCCAGTACTTC.

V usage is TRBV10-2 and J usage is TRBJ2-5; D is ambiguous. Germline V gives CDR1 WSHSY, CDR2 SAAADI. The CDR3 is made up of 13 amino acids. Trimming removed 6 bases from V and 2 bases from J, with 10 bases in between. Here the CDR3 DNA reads TGCGCCAGCAGATCCGAGAATCAAGAGACCCAGTACTTC. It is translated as CASRSENQETQYF.

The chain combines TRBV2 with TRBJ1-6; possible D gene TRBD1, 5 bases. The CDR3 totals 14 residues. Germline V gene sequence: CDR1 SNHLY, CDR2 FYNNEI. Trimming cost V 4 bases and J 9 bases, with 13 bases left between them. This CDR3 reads CASSGGTLRSPLHF. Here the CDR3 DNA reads TGTGCCAGCAGTGGAGGGACCTTGCGTTCACCCCTCCACTTT. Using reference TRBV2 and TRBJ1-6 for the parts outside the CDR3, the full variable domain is EPEVTQTPSHQVTQMGQEVILRCVPISNHLYFYWYRQILGQKVEFLVSFYNNEISEKSEIFDDQFSVERPDGSNFTLKIRSTKLEDSAMYFCASSGGTLRSPLHFGNGTRLTVT.

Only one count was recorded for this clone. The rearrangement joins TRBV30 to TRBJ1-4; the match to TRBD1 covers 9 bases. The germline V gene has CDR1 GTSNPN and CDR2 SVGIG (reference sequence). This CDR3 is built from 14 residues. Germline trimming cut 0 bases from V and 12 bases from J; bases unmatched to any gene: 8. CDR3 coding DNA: TGTGCCTGGAGTGTAGAAGGACAGGGGAGGGAACTGTTTTTT. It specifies CAWSVEGQGRELFF.

CDR3 region: CAWSQGTDSIVYTGELFF. In nucleotides, the CDR3 is TGTGCCTGGAGTCAAGGGACTGACTCGATTGTGTACACCGGGGAGCTGTTTTTT. This chain joins TRBV30 and TRBJ2-2, with a tentative D call TRBD2 (6 bases). The germline gives CDR1 GTSNPN, CDR2 SVGIG (reference sequence). The CDR3 is made up of 18 amino acids. V was clipped by 2 bases and J by 3 bases, with 22 bases between them.

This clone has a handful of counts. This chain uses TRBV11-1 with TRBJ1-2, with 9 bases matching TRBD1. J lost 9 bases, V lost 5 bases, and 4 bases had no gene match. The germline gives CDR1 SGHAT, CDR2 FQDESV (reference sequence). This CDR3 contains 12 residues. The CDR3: CASSGDRERYTF. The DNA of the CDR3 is TGTGCCAGCAGCGGGGACAGGGAACGCTACACCTTC. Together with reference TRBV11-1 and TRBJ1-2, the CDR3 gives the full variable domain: EAEVAQSPRYKITEKSQAVAFWCDPISGHATLYWYRQILGQGPELLVQFQDESVVDDSQLPKDRFSAERLKGVDSTLKIQPAELGDSAMYLCASSGDRERYTFGSGTRLTVV.

This CDR3 reads CASRRQGRHYGYTF. The CDR3 DNA reads TGTGCCAGCAGACGACAGGGGCGACACTATGGCTACACCTTC. The V call is TRBV28, the J call TRBJ1-2; 8 bases map to TRBD1. The trim removed 6 bases at V and 3 bases at J, leaving 6 bases unmatched. Germline V lookup: CDR1 MDHEN, CDR2 SYDVKM. There are 14 residues in the CDR3.

This CDR3 reads CASSVSGRGVDIQYF. The CDR3 DNA follows: TGTGCCAGCAGCGTAAGCGGGAGGGGGGTGGACATTCAGTACTTC. The chain is built from TRBV9 and TRBJ2-4; 10 bases map to TRBD2. The V and J ends lost 1 base and 8 bases, in that order; junction bases with no gene match: 6. The germline gives CDR1 SGDLS, CDR2 YYNGEE. This CDR3 is built from 15 residues.

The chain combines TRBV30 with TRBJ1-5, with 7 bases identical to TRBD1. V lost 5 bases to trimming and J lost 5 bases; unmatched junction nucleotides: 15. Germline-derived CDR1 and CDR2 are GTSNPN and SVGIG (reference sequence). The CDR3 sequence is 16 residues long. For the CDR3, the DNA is TGTGCCTGGGGTAAGGGTACAGGGGAAATGGATCAGCCCCAGCATTTT. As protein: CAWGKGTGEMDQPQHF.

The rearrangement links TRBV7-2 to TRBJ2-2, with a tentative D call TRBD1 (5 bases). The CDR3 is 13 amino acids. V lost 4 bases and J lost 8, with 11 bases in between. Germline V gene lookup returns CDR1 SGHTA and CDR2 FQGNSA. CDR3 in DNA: TGTGCCAGCAGCTGGGGCCCGGCAGGGGAGCTGTTTTTT. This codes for CASSWGPAGELFF.

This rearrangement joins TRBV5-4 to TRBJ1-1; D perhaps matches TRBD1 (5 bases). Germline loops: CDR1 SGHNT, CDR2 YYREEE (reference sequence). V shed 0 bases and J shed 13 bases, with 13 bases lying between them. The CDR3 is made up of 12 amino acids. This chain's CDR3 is CASSLGGRLRFF. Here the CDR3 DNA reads TGTGCCAGCAGCTTGGGGGGCAGGCTACGTTTCTTT.

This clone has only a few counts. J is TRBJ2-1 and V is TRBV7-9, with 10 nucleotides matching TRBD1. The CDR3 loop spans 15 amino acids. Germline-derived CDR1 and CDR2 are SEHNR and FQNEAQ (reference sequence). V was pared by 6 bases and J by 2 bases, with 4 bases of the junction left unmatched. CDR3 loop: CASRPGTGAYNEQFF. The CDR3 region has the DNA TGTGCCAGCAGGCCCGGGACAGGGGCCTACAATGAGCAGTTCTTC.

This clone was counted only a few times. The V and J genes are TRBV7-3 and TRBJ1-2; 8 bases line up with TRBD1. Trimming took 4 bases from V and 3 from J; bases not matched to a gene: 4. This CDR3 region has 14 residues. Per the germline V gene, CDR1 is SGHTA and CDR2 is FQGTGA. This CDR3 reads CASSSTGGDYGYTF. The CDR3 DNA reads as TGTGCCAGCAGCTCCACAGGGGGTGACTATGGCTACACCTTC.

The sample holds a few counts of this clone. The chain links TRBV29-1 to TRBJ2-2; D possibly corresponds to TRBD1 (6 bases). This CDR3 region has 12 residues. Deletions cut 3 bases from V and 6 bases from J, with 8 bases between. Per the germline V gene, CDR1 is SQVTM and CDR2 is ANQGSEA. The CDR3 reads CSVDRGSGELFF. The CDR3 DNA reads TGCAGCGTTGACAGGGGTTCCGGGGAGCTGTTTTTT.

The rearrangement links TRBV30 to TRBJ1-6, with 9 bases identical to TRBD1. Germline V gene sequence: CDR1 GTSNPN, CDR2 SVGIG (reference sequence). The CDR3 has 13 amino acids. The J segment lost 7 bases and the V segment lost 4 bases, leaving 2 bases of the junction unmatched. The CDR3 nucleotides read TGTGCCTGGAAAGGGACAGGGAATTCACCCCTCCACTTT. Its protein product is CAWKGTGNSPLHF. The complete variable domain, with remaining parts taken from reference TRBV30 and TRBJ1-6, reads SQTIHQWPATLVQPVGSPLSLECTVEGTSNPNLYWYRQAAGRGLQLLFYSVGIGQISSEVPQNLSASRPQDRQFILSSKKLLLSDSGFYLCAWKGTGNSPLHFGNGTRLTVT.

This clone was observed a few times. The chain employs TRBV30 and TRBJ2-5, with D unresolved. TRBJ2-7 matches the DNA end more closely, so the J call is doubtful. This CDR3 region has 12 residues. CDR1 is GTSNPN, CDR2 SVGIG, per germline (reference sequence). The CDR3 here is CAWGLNRYEQYF. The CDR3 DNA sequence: TGTGCCTGGGGCCTTAACCGCTACGAGCAGTACTTC.

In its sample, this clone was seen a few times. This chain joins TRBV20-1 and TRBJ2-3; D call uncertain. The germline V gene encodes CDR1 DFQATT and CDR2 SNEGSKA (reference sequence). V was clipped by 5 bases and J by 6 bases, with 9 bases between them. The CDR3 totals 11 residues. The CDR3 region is CSAAYPDTQYF. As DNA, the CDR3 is TGCAGTGCTGCCTACCCCGATACGCAGTATTTT.

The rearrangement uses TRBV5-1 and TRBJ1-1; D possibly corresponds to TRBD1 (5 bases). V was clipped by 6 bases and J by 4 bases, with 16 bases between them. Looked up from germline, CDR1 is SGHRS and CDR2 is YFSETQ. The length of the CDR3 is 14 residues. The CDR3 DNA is TGCGCCAGCACCGTCGGGGGGTTCGGCACTGAAGCTTTCTTT. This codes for CASTVGGFGTEAFF.

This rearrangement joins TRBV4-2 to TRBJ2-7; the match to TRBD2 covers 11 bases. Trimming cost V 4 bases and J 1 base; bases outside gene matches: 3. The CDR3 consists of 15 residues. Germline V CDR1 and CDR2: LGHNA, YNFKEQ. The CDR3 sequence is CASSPGTSGSYEQYF. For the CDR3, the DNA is TGTGCCAGCAGCCCGGGGACTAGCGGTTCCTACGAGCAGTACTTC.

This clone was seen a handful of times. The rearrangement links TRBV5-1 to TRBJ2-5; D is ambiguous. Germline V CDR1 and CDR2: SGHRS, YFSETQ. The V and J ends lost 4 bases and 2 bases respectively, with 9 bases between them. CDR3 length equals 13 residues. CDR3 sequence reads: CASSLYMQETQYF. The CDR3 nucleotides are TGCGCCAGCAGCCTATATATGCAAGAGACCCAGTACTTC.

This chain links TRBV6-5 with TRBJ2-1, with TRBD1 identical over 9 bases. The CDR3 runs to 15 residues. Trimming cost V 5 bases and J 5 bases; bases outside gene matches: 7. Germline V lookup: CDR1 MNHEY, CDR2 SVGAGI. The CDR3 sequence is CASSHRDRVNNEQFF. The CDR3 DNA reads TGTGCCAGCAGTCACCGGGACAGGGTTAACAATGAGCAGTTCTTC.

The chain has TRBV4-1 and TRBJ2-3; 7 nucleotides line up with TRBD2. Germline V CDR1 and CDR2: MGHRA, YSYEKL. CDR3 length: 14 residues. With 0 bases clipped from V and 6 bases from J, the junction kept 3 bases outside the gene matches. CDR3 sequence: CASSQEASGDTQYF. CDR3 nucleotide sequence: TGCGCCAGCAGCCAAGAGGCTAGCGGCGATACGCAGTATTTT.

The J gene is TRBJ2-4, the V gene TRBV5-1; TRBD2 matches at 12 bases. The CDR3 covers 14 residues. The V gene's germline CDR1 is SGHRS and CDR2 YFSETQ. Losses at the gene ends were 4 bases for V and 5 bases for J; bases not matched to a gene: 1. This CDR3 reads CASSRTSGENIQYF. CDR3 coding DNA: TGCGCCAGCAGCCGGACTAGCGGGGAAAACATTCAGTACTTC.

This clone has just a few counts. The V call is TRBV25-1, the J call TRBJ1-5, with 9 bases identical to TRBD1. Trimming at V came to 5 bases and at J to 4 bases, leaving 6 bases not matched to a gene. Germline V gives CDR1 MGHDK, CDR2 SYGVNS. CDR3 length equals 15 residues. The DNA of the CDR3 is TGTGCCAGCAGTTCCTCCGGGACAGGGAATCAGCCCCAGCATTTT. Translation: CASSSSGTGNQPQHF. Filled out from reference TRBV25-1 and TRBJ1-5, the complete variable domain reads EADIYQTPRYLVIGTGKKITLECSQTMGHDKMYWYQQDPGMELHLIHYSYGVNSTEKGDLSSESTVSRIRTEHFPLTLESARPSHTSQYLCASSSSGTGNQPQHFGDGTRLSIL.

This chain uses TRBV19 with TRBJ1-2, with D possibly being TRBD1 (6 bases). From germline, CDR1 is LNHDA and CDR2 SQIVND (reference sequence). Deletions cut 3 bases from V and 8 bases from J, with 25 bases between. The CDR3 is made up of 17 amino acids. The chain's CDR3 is CASSMGDTQGVARGYTF. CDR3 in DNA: TGTGCCAGTAGTATGGGGGACACGCAGGGCGTCGCGCGCGGCTACACCTTC.

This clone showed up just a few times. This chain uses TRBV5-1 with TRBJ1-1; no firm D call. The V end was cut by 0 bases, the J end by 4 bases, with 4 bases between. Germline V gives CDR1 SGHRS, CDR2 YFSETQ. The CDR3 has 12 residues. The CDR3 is CASSLDLTEAFF. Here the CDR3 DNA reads TGCGCCAGCAGCTTGGACCTCACTGAAGCTTTCTTT.

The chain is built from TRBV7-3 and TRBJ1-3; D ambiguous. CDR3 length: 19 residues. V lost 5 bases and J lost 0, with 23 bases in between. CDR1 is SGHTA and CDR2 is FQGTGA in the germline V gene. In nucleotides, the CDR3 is TGTGCCAGCAGCCTAAAGACCCTACAACGGACGGACTCTGGAAACACCATATATTTT. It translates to CASSLKTLQRTDSGNTIYF.

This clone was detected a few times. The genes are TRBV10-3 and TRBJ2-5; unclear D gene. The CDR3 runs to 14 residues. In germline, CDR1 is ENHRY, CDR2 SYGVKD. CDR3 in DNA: TGTACCAGCGCTGAGGTAGTGGGGCAAGAGACCCAGTACTTC. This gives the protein CTSAEVVGQETQYF.